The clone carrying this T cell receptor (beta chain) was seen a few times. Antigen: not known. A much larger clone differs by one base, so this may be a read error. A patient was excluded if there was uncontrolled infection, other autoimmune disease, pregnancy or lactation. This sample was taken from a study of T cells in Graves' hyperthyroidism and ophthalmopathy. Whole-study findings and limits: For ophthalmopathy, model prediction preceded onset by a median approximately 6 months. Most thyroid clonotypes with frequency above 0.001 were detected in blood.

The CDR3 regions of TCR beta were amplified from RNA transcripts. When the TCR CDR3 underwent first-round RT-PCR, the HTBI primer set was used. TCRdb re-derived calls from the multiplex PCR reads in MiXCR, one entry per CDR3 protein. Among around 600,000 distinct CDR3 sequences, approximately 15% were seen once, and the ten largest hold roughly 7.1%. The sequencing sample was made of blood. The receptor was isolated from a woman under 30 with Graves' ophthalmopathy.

The CDR3 DNA reads TGTGCCAGCAGGTCGACTACCGGGAGGGCCCTTGGCTCCTACAATGAGCAGTTCTTC. It encodes CASRSTTGRALGSYNEQFF. V and J are TRBV7-3 and TRBJ2-1; 8 nucleotides agree with TRBD2. Germline V lookup: CDR1 SGHTA, CDR2 FQGTGA. This CDR3 contains 19 residues. V lost 6 bases and J lost 0; bases outside the gene matches: 16. Drawing the rest from reference TRBV7-3 and TRBJ2-1, the complete variable domain is GAGVSQTPSNKVTEKGKYVELRCDPISGHTALYWYRQSLGQGPEFLIYFQGTGAADDSGLPNDRFFAVRPEGSVSTLKIQRTERGDSAVYLCASRSTTGRALGSYNEQFFGPGTRLTVL.